These T cell receptor beta chains were read from a single sample in a study of monozygotic twins with cystic fibrosis. TCRdb keeps only in-frame clones here, not all; method: immunoSEQ multiplex PCR. Of about 26,000 clones listed, 90% are singletons. The sample comprised blood. These receptors were obtained from a girl aged 2 to 9 with cystic fibrosis. Each CDR3 is given with its conserved first and last residue. The order of the fields is clone size, J gene, V gene, D gene, CDR3 DNA, CDR3 protein. A D gene is named only where the DNA matches it firmly. Only part of the rows carry a size: once, few, many, or a class if the clone is expanded.

NA TRBJ1-1 TRBV4-1 NA TGCGCCAGCAGGGACCCGGGGGGGCACATGAACACTGAAGCTTTCTTT CASRDPGGHMNTEAFF
NA TRBJ1-1 TRBV2 TRBD1 TGTGCCAGCAGTGAGGCAGGGGGTCACACTGAAGCTTTCTTT CASSEAGGHTEAFF
NA TRBJ2-3 TRBV7-2 NA TGTGCCAGCAGCGTCCAGGGGGGCCCAGATACGCAGTATTTT CASSVQGGPDTQYF
NA TRBJ1-6 TRBV7-9 NA TGTGCCAGCAGCCCGGACAGCCGCTCCTATAATTCACCCCTCCACTTT CASSPDSRSYNSPLHF
NA TRBJ1-6 TRBV5-6 NA TGTGCCAGCAGCTTCACAGAGGTCCTTAATAATTCACCCCTCCACTTT CASSFTEVLNNSPLHF
NA TRBJ2-4 TRBV6-1 TRBD1 TGTGCCAGCTCGACAGGGGTTAAAAACATTCAGTACTTC CASSTGVKNIQYF
NA TRBJ2-2 TRBV28 TRBD2 TGTGCCAGCAGTTCCACGACTAGCGGGGGGCCCGCGAACACCGGGGAGCTGTTTTTT CASSSTTSGGPANTGELFF
NA TRBJ2-1 TRBV4-3 TRBD2 TGCGCCAGCAGCCAACTAGCGGGCGGGCCCTATGAGCAGTTCTTC CASSQLAGGPYEQFF
NA TRBJ2-7 TRBV5-1 NA TGCGCCAGCAGCTTGGAGGTCGGGATAGGGTTCAACGAGCAGTACTTC CASSLEVGIGFNEQYF
NA TRBJ1-5 TRBV6-1 TRBD1 TGTGCCAGCAGTGAGACAGGGGTTCAGCCCCAGCATTTT CASSETGVQPQHF
once TRBJ2-7 TRBV27 TRBD1 TGTGCCAGCAGTTTTTCCGGGACAGGGACCTTCAACGAGCAGTACTTC CASSFSGTGTFNEQYF
NA TRBJ2-7 TRBV7-2 TRBD1 TGTGCCAGCAGCTTCCGGGACAGGGACTCCTACGAGCAGTACTTC CASSFRDRDSYEQYF
NA TRBJ1-5 TRBV19 TRBD1 TGTGCCAGTAGTATAGGGAGGACAGGGCGGTATGATCAGCCCCAGCATTTT CASSIGRTGRYDQPQHF
NA TRBJ2-7 TRBV9 NA TGTGCCAGCAGCGTAGGGTCGGGGGAGCCCTACGAGCAGTACTTC CASSVGSGEPYEQYF
NA TRBJ2-7 TRBV5-5 NA TGTGCCAGCAGCCCCATGACCTACGAGCAGTACTTC CASSPMTYEQYF
NA TRBJ1-2 TRBV7-6 TRBD1 TGTGCCAGCACTTCCGGGACAGGGGTAGGCTACACCTTC CASTSGTGVGYTF
NA TRBJ2-5 TRBV2 NA TGTGCCAGCAGTCCCCACCTTCAAGAGACCCAGTACTTC CASSPHLQETQYF
NA TRBJ1-1 TRBV5-1 NA TGCGCCAGCAGCTTGCGGGCCACGGGGGTGAACACTGAAGCTTTCTTT CASSLRATGVNTEAFF
NA TRBJ1-2 TRBV27 TRBD1 TGTGCCAGCAGTTTTGGGGACAGACTTTCCTATGGCTACACCTTC CASSFGDRLSYGYTF
NA TRBJ1-6 TRBV27 NA TGTGCCAGCAGTTTAGGATTCTCCTATAATTCACCCCTCCACTTT CASSLGFSYNSPLHF
NA TRBJ1-4 TRBV29-1 NA TGCAGCGTCGCGAGACCAGGTCTTAATGAAAAACTGTTTTTT CSVARPGLNEKLFF
NA TRBJ1-3 TRBV7-2 NA TGTGCCAGCAGCTCTCAGGGTACCGGAAACACCATATATTTT CASSSQGTGNTIYF
NA TRBJ1-2 TRBV6-1 NA TGTGCCAGCAGTGACAGGGCTGGGTGGGAGGGCTACACCTTC CASSDRAGWEGYTF
NA TRBJ1-6 TRBV25-1 NA TGTGCCAGCAGTGAAGTTAGGGGTAGAAATTCACCCCTCCACTTT CASSEVRGRNSPLHF
NA TRBJ2-1 TRBV4-3 TRBD2 TGCGCCAGCAGCCAAGATCTTGCCGGGGGGGCTTTCAATGAGCAGTTCTTC CASSQDLAGGAFNEQFF
NA TRBJ2-4 TRBV6-4 TRBD1 TGTGCCAGCAGTGAAACGACAGGGGGCAACATTCAGTACTTC CASSETTGGNIQYF
NA TRBJ1-1 TRBV9 NA TGTGCCAGCAGCGTAGGCGGGGATATGAACACTGAAGCTTTCTTT CASSVGGDMNTEAFF
NA TRBJ1-6 TRBV6-1 NA TGTGCCAGCAGTGAACTAGCCGGGAATTCACCCCTCCACTTT CASSELAGNSPLHF
once TRBJ1-1 TRBV19 TRBD1 TGTGCCAGTAGTACTCGGACAGGGTGGGACACTGAAGCTTTCTTT CASSTRTGWDTEAFF
NA TRBJ1-5 TRBV2 TRBD1 TGTGCCAGTGGGGACAGGGTGGTAAATCAGCCCCAGCATTTT CASGDRVVNQPQHF
NA TRBJ2-7 TRBV18 NA TGTGCCAGCTCACCACAACAGGGCGAGCAGTACTTC CASSPQQGEQYF
NA TRBJ1-1 TRBV18 NA TGTGCCAGCTCACCCTCGGAGGGCACTGAAGCTTTCTTT CASSPSEGTEAFF
NA TRBJ2-7 TRBV7-9 NA TGTGCCAGCAGCTCAGGACGGTACGAGCAGTACTTC CASSSGRYEQYF
NA TRBJ2-7 TRBV18 NA TGTGCCAGCTCAGGGGACCCAGACTACGAGCAGTACTTC CASSGDPDYEQYF
NA TRBJ2-1 TRBV9 NA TGTGCCCGCCACGGGCTGACCTACAATGAGCAGTTCTTC CARHGLTYNEQFF
NA TRBJ2-3 TRBV11-2 NA TGTGCCAGCAGCTTCGGTAGATGGAACACAGATACGCAGTATTTT CASSFGRWNTDTQYF
NA TRBJ1-2 TRBV4-3 TRBD1 TGCGCCAGCAGCCAAGAGGGCAGGGGGCATGGCTACACCTTC CASSQEGRGHGYTF
NA TRBJ2-3 TRBV6-5 TRBD1 TGTGCCAGCAAGGGGGCTCTCAGCACAGATACGCAGTATTTT CASKGALSTDTQYF
NA TRBJ2-7 TRBV2 NA TGTGCCAGCAGGGGGGGGGACAGCCTCTCCTACGAGCAGTACTTC CASRGGDSLSYEQYF
once TRBJ1-3 TRBV5-1 NA TGCGCCAGCAGCTTGGGCACGTATGGAAACACCATATATTTT CASSLGTYGNTIYF
NA TRBJ2-3 TRBV5-1 TRBD2 TGCGCCAGCAGCCCTAGCGGGGACACAGATACGCAGTATTTT CASSPSGDTDTQYF
few TRBJ1-6 TRBV5-6 TRBD1 TGTGCCAGCAGCGAGACAGGGGTTTATGTTTCACCCCTCCACTTT CASSETGVYVSPLHF
NA TRBJ2-2 TRBV5-4 NA TGTGCCAGCAACCCTTTTGCAGGGGCCGGGGAGCTGTTTTTT CASNPFAGAGELFF
NA TRBJ2-4 TRBV5-1 NA TGCGCCAGCAGCTTAGAGGGCATGGCGGCCAAAAACATTCAGTACTTC CASSLEGMAAKNIQYF
NA TRBJ1-1 TRBV6-6 TRBD1 TGTGCCAGCAGTTGGGACAGGGGTACTGAAGCTTTCTTT CASSWDRGTEAFF
NA TRBJ1-1 TRBV13 NA TGTGCCAGCAGCTCCCCGTTAGAGGGGGACACTGAAGCTTTCTTT CASSSPLEGDTEAFF
NA TRBJ1-1 TRBV30 TRBD1 TGTGCCTGGAACCGGGACAGGGAAGCTTTCTTT CAWNRDREAFF
NA TRBJ1-1 TRBV15 NA TGTGCCACCAGCAGAGCGGAGAGAGAAGCTTTCTTT CATSRAEREAFF
NA TRBJ1-4 TRBV5-8 TRBD1 TGTGCCAGCAGCTTGGGACAGGGGGGGCTAACTAATGAAAAACTGTTTTTT CASSLGQGGLTNEKLFF
NA TRBJ1-2 TRBV19 NA TGTGCCAGTAGTATAGAGGCAGGGAGGAGAAACTATGGCTACACCTTC CASSIEAGRRNYGYTF
NA TRBJ1-6 TRBV7-6 NA TGTGCCAGCAGCTTAGTACCAGATGGGGCTAATTCACCCCTCCACTTT CASSLVPDGANSPLHF
NA TRBJ1-1 TRBV27 NA TGTGCCAGCAGTCCTAATGCACAGGGAGTAAACACTGAAGCTTTCTTT CASSPNAQGVNTEAFF
NA TRBJ1-5 TRBV7-6 NA TGTGCCAGCAGCTTAAGTCCCGGCGACTATAGCAATCAGCCCCAGCATTTT CASSLSPGDYSNQPQHF
NA TRBJ2-1 TRBV2 TRBD2 TGTGCCAGCAGAGATCTAGCGGGGGGGCAGTTTTACTCCTACAATGAGCAGTTCTTC CASRDLAGGQFYSYNEQFF
NA TRBJ2-7 TRBV5-1 NA TGCGCCAGCAGCTTGGAGGGGAAGCAGTACTTC CASSLEGKQYF
once TRBJ1-1 TRBV14 NA TGTGCCAGCAGCCAGTTACGGGCGGGGGCGAGCACTGAAGCTTTCTTT CASSQLRAGASTEAFF
once TRBJ2-1 TRBV9 TRBD2 TGTGCCAGCAGCTTTAGGACGGGGGGGTCCTACAATGAGCAGTTCTTC CASSFRTGGSYNEQFF
NA TRBJ2-3 TRBV30 TRBD1 TGTGCCTGGAGTGGGAGGCCGACAGGGACAGATACGCAGTATTTT CAWSGRPTGTDTQYF